The 22 T cell receptor beta chains reported below all come from one sample, sequenced in a study of cytomegalovirus exposure and HLA in healthy donors. The PCR made use of 60 Vbeta and 13 Jbeta primers. The method was immunoSEQ multiplex PCR; TCRdb's version includes in-frame clones alone and lacks a portion of them. The data show some 130,000 clones, around 80% seen once. The sample consisted of PBMCs. The receptors derive from a man aged 18 to 29 in good health and CMV-seronegative.

The rearrangement uses TRBV5-1 and TRBJ2-5; D uncertain. Germline CDR1 and CDR2: SGHRS and YFSETQ. Between the trimmed V and J ends, which lost 0 bases and 2 bases, there was a span of 8 bases. CDR3 length equals 14 residues. CDR3 bases: TGCGCCAGCAGCTTGGGTCAGGCGCAAGAGACCCAGTACTTC. This codes for CASSLGQAQETQYF.

The chain employs TRBV2 and TRBJ2-1; 13 bases line up with TRBD2. V shed 8 bases and J 7 bases; nucleotides not matched to a gene: 8. Germline CDR1 is SNHLY and CDR2 is FYNNEI. This CDR3 spans 15 amino acids. The CDR3 DNA reads TGTGCCAGCTGCCGAGGGACTAGCGGGATTAATGAGCAGTTCTTC. Translating gives CASCRGTSGINEQFF.

The chain combines TRBV18 with TRBJ2-7, with D hard to call. V was pared by 3 bases and J by 4 bases, with 7 bases between. The germline V gene encodes CDR1 KGHSH and CDR2 LQKENI. This CDR3 spans 12 amino acids. The CDR3 region is CASSPTTYEQYF. Written as DNA, the CDR3 is TGTGCCAGCTCACCTACTACATACGAGCAGTACTTC.

This chain links TRBV28 with TRBJ1-1; TRBD1 aligns across 9 bases. J lost 2 bases, V lost 2 bases, and 9 bases had no gene match. Per the germline V gene, CDR1 is MDHEN and CDR2 is SYDVKM. CDR3 size: 17 residues. CDR3: CASSLHTGGAVNTEAFF. The DNA of the CDR3 is TGTGCCAGCAGTTTACACACAGGGGGCGCGGTAAACACTGAAGCTTTCTTT.

The chain employs TRBV10-3 and TRBJ2-7; 7 nucleotides agree with TRBD2. J lost 3 bases, V lost 6 bases, and 17 bases had no gene match. The germline CDR1 and CDR2 sequences are ENHRY and SYGVKD. The CDR3 loop spans 17 amino acids. This chain's CDR3 is CAIRALVGGGSVYEQYF. The CDR3 coding sequence is TGTGCCATCAGGGCCCTCGTTGGGGGGGGGTCTGTCTACGAGCAGTACTTC.

The genes are TRBV5-8 and TRBJ2-7, with TRBD2 matching 11 bases. Germline CDR1 reads SGHTS; CDR2 reads YDEGEE. The CDR3 consists of 13 residues. V trimming: 1 base; J trimming: 6 bases; junction bases outside the gene matches: 0. The CDR3 reads CASSLTSGSEQYV. The CDR3 region has the DNA TGTGCCAGCAGCTTGACTAGCGGGAGCGAGCAGTACGTC.

The rearrangement links TRBV19 to TRBJ1-3; TRBD1 aligns across 7 bases. The CDR3 runs 15 residues. V dropped 3 bases and J dropped 1; count of bases not matched to a gene: 3. The germline CDR1 and CDR2 sequences are LNHDA and SQIVND (reference sequence). The CDR3 region has the DNA TGTGCCAGTAGTATCGTGGGACAGTCTGGAAACACCATATATTTT. Translated, it gives CASSIVGQSGNTIYF.

This chain links TRBV10-3 with TRBJ1-2; possibly TRBD1 for D (5 bases). The V and J ends lost 4 bases and 7 bases respectively, with 16 bases between them. Germline assignment: CDR1 ENHRY and CDR2 SYGVKD. This CDR3 contains 14 residues. The CDR3 nucleotides are TGTGCCATCAGTGTTCCGGGGGGGGAGAGTGGCTACACCTTC. This translates into CAISVPGGESGYTF.

The chain employs TRBV6-1 and TRBJ2-7; D might be TRBD2 (5 bases). Germline V gives CDR1 MNHNS, CDR2 SASEGT. CDR3 length: 12 amino acids. V dropped 7 bases and J dropped 2 bases, with 9 bases sitting between them. Written as DNA, the CDR3 is TGTGCCAGCACCGTACTAGCCTACGAGCAGTACTTC. Translated, it gives CASTVLAYEQYF.

V gene TRBV18 combines with J gene TRBJ2-5; TRBD2 aligns across 9 bases. The trim removed 0 bases at V and 2 bases at J, leaving 4 bases unmatched. The CDR3 extends over 16 amino acids. In germline, CDR1 is KGHSH, CDR2 LQKENI. CDR3 amino acids: CASSPPLAGLQETQYF. The CDR3 coding sequence is TGTGCCAGCTCACCACCGCTAGCGGGACTGCAAGAGACCCAGTACTTC.

The chain carries TRBV6-1 and TRBJ2-5, with 9 bases lining up with TRBD1. Trimming removed 0 bases from V and 11 bases from J; junction bases left unmatched: 13. Per germline, CDR1 MNHNS and CDR2 SASEGT. CDR3 size: 16 residues. Here the CDR3 DNA reads TGTGCCAGCAGTGAAGCCCGGAGCGGGACAGGGACTGTGCAGTACTTC. Its protein product is CASSEARSGTGTVQYF.

V gene TRBV5-4 combines with J gene TRBJ2-7; 13 bases are shared with TRBD2. With 4 bases clipped from V and 2 bases from J, the junction kept 6 bases outside the gene matches. The germline CDR1 and CDR2 sequences are SGHNT and YYREEE (reference sequence). The CDR3 spans 16 residues. The CDR3 DNA sequence: TGTGCCAGCAGCACTAGACTAGCGGGAGGCCCCTACGAGCAGTACTTC. This sequence encodes CASSTRLAGGPYEQYF.

The chain links TRBV25-1 to TRBJ1-2, with TRBD1 matching 10 bases. After removal of 6 bases from V and 5 bases from J, the junction contained 6 bases not matched to a gene. The germline V gene has CDR1 MGHDK and CDR2 SYGVNS. The CDR3 covers 14 residues. The CDR3 DNA reads TGTGCCAGCAGCTCCGCGGGACAGGGGTATGGCTACACCTTC. Translating it yields CASSSAGQGYGYTF.

This chain links TRBV7-3 with TRBJ1-4; no definite D call. The V end lost 2 bases, the J end lost 1 base, and 5 bases lay between the germline ends. Looked up from germline, CDR1 is SGHTA and CDR2 is FQGTGA. CDR3 length: 14 residues. The CDR3 reads CASSLGRTNEKLFF. In nucleotides, the CDR3 is TGTGCCAGCAGCTTAGGGAGAACTAATGAAAAACTGTTTTTT.

This clone was seen a handful of times. The V call is TRBV5-6, the J call TRBJ2-5; a weak D match, TRBD2 (5 bases). V dropped 1 base and J dropped 7 bases, with 14 bases sitting between them. The CDR3 is made up of 14 amino acids. Germline lookup yields CDR1 SGHDT and CDR2 YYEEEE. The CDR3 loop reads CASSLLSGGGTQYF. CDR3 DNA sequence: TGTGCCAGCAGCTTGTTGTCAGGAGGTGGGACCCAGTACTTC.

The chain couples TRBV5-1 to TRBJ2-1; 8 bases map to TRBD2. Germline-derived CDR1 and CDR2 are SGHRS and YFSETQ. This CDR3 has 15 amino acids. V lost 6 bases, J lost 3 bases, and 8 bases stayed unmatched. In DNA, the CDR3 is TGCGCCAGCACGTGGCTAGCGGGCGACTACAATGAGCAGTTCTTC. Protein product: CASTWLAGDYNEQFF.

CDR3 protein: CASSRTSSDTQYF. For the CDR3, the DNA is TGTGCCAGCAGCCGTACTAGCTCTGATACGCAGTATTTT. The chain combines TRBV7-2 with TRBJ2-3, with TRBD2 as a possible D gene (6 bases). The CDR3 runs 13 residues. Germline CDR1 SGHTA, CDR2 FQGNSA. Between the trimmed V and J ends, which lost 5 bases and 6 bases, there was a span of 12 bases.

The chain couples TRBV7-9 to TRBJ2-3, with TRBD2 matching 12 bases. The CDR3 has 15 amino acids. With 2 bases clipped from V and 4 bases from J, the junction kept 1 base outside the gene matches. Germline CDR1 and CDR2: SEHNR and FQNEAQ (reference sequence). CDR3 region: CASSLLAGGPDTQYF. CDR3 sequence (DNA): TGTGCCAGCAGCTTACTAGCGGGAGGGCCAGATACGCAGTATTTT.

V usage is TRBV27 and J usage is TRBJ2-1; 8 nucleotides agree with TRBD2. There are 15 residues in the CDR3. V lost 1 base to trimming and J lost 8 bases; unmatched junction nucleotides: 7. Germline loops: CDR1 MNHEY, CDR2 SMNVEV (reference sequence). CDR3 in DNA: TGTGCCAGCAGTTTATATCTAGCGGGTGGGTATGAGCAGTTCTTC. Its protein is CASSLYLAGGYEQFF.

The rearrangement uses TRBV5-1 and TRBJ1-1; TRBD1 matches 7 bases. The CDR3 consists of 12 residues. Trimming at V came to 5 bases and at J to 4 bases, leaving 2 bases not matched to a gene. CDR1 and CDR2 (germline): SGHRS, YFSETQ. CDR3 protein: CASSQGGTEAFF. The CDR3 DNA follows: TGCGCCAGCAGTCAGGGGGGCACTGAAGCTTTCTTT.

The J gene is TRBJ2-1, the V gene TRBV5-1, with TRBD2 identical over 7 bases. Germline-derived CDR1 and CDR2 are SGHRS and YFSETQ. The V and J ends lost 0 bases and 9 bases, in that order; junction bases with no gene match: 9. This CDR3 region has 15 residues. CDR3 sequence (DNA): TGCGCCAGCAGCTTGGGGACTAGTGGGGGGGGTGAGCAGTTCTTC. Residues: CASSLGTSGGGEQFF.

The rearrangement joins TRBV18 to TRBJ2-2, with 10 bases lining up with TRBD1. V shed 4 bases and J 7 bases; nucleotides not matched to a gene: 15. The CDR3 sequence is 18 residues long. Germline V lookup: CDR1 KGHSH, CDR2 LQKENI. The CDR3 sequence: CASSQTGPGQGTGGELFF. Here the CDR3 DNA reads TGTGCCAGCTCACAGACAGGGCCGGGACAGGGGACCGGCGGGGAGCTGTTTTTT.